Presented here are 25 T cell receptor beta chains from one specimen sequenced in a study of a mutant IDH1 vaccine in newly diagnosed glioma. The time point is: week 47, end of study. Vaccination comprised doses that each held 300 ug of mutant IDH1 20-mer peptide, plus topical imiquimod. The antigens these receptors bind are not known. Data came from immunoSEQ multiplex PCR; TCRdb stores just in-frame clones and leaves some out. The sample has tens of thousands of clones, approximately 80% seen once. The sample was PBMCs, taken from a glioma patient whose treatment included an IDH1 peptide vaccine. Receptor source: a man aged 40-49 years with glioma.

The chain joins TRBV6-5 to TRBJ1-1; no definite D call. With 2 bases removed from V and 3 bases from J, the gap between germline ends came to 10 bases. The CDR3 is 14 residues long. Germline loops: CDR1 MNHEY, CDR2 SVGAGI. The CDR3 loop is CASSYQLEDTEAFF. The CDR3 region has the DNA TGTGCCAGCAGTTACCAGCTAGAGGACACTGAAGCTTTCTTT.

The genes are TRBV7-9 and TRBJ1-5, with a weak D call TRBD1 (6 bases). V lost 8 bases to trimming and J lost 1 base, with 9 bases between them. The CDR3 spans 13 residues. Germline V gene data show CDR1 as SEHNR and CDR2 as FQNEAQ (reference sequence). CDR3 bases: TGTGCCAGCGGGACATTAAGCAATCAGCCCCAGCATTTT. It encodes CASGTLSNQPQHF.

This chain uses TRBV6-1 with TRBJ2-7; unclear D gene. Germline V gives CDR1 MNHNS, CDR2 SASEGT. The CDR3 length is 21 residues. V lost 1 base to trimming and J lost 1 base, with 29 bases between them. CDR3 residues: CASSEVKGPASRLSPSYEQYF. In DNA, the CDR3 is TGTGCCAGCAGTGAAGTAAAGGGTCCTGCCAGCCGATTAAGCCCATCCTACGAGCAGTACTTC.

Note on this clone: The junction does not match germline at one end; this may be a read error. The chain joins TRBV23-1 to TRBJ2-7; the D gene is possibly TRBD1 (6 bases). TRBV23-1 is labeled an ORF, and its function is uncertain. The CDR3 has 13 amino acids. In DNA form, the CDR3 reads TGCGCCAGCAGCCTCCCCCCCAGGGGCAACCACTTATTC. Encoded protein: CASSLPPRGNHLF.

The V and J genes are TRBV9 and TRBJ2-7; TRBD1 matches at 9 bases. The CDR3 loop spans 15 amino acids. Germline trimming cut 3 bases from V and 2 bases from J; bases unmatched to any gene: 6. CDR1 and CDR2 (germline): SGDLS, YYNGEE. CDR3 DNA sequence: TGTGCCAGCAGCGCCTCGGGACAGGGCCCCTACGAGCAGTACTTC. Translation: CASSASGQGPYEQYF.

The gene calls are TRBV7-9 and TRBJ2-3; a weak D match, TRBD1 (5 bases). This CDR3 region has 16 residues. The germline V and J ends were trimmed by 4 bases and 2 bases, with 16 bases remaining between them. The germline CDR1 and CDR2 sequences are SEHNR and FQNEAQ (reference sequence). In DNA, the CDR3 is TGTGCCAGCAGCTCCAGGGCGATAGGTAACACAGATACGCAGTATTTT. Translated, it gives CASSSRAIGNTDTQYF.

The V gene is TRBV7-2, the J gene TRBJ1-5; weak D call: TRBD1 (5 bases). Germline-derived CDR1 and CDR2 are SGHTA and FQGNSA. The CDR3 runs to 15 residues. Trimming removed 1 base at V and 7 bases at J, with 14 bases between. DNA for the CDR3: TGTGCCAGCAGCTTAGTGGGCGGGGACGGGCAGCCCCAGCATTTT. Amino acid sequence: CASSLVGGDGQPQHF.

V and J are TRBV5-6 and TRBJ2-1, with D possibly TRBD2 on 6 matching bases. The V and J ends lost 2 bases and 0 bases respectively, with 12 bases between them. The CDR3 consists of 16 residues. Germline V gives CDR1 SGHDT, CDR2 YYEEEE. CDR3 nucleotides: TGTGCCAGCAGCTTCCTGCGGGGCGGCTCCTACAATGAGCAGTTCTTC. Translated: CASSFLRGGSYNEQFF.

V usage is TRBV7-6 and J usage is TRBJ1-1; D unclear. The CDR3 totals 13 residues. The V end lost 2 bases, the J end lost 2 bases, and 6 bases lay between the germline ends. CDR1 is SGHVS and CDR2 is FNYEAQ in the germline V gene. The CDR3 sequence is CASSLRRNTEAFF. In DNA, the CDR3 is TGTGCCAGCAGCTTAAGACGAAACACTGAAGCTTTCTTT.

This chain joins TRBV4-2 and TRBJ2-1; 10 bases line up with TRBD2. The CDR3 has 16 amino acids. CDR1 is LGHNA, CDR2 YNFKEQ, per germline. The ends lost 3 bases at V and 4 bases at J; junction bases unmatched: 6. The DNA of the CDR3 is TGTGCCAGCAGCCATCCAGCGACTAGCGGGTACAATGAGCAGTTCTTC. Amino acid sequence: CASSHPATSGYNEQFF.

The chain is built from TRBV7-9 and TRBJ1-6; perhaps TRBD1 as D (5 bases). Per germline, CDR1 SEHNR and CDR2 FQNEAQ (reference sequence). Trimming left V 3 bases short and J 0 bases short, with 12 bases between. The CDR3 covers 17 residues. CDR3 nucleotide sequence: TGTGCCAGCAGCTTCAGCGGGGGGAGCTCCTATAATTCACCCCTCCACTTT. Its translation: CASSFSGGSSYNSPLHF.

The V call is TRBV5-1, the J call TRBJ1-4, with a weak D call TRBD1 (5 bases). This CDR3 is 15 amino acids long. Germline values: CDR1 SGHRS, CDR2 YFSETQ. The ends were cut back, 4 bases at V and 0 bases at J, with 10 bases in the middle. Here the CDR3 DNA reads TGCGCCAGCAGCCGGGACGCCACAACTAATGAAAAACTGTTTTTT. It specifies CASSRDATTNEKLFF.

The rearrangement uses TRBV19 and TRBJ1-1; 8 bases are a match to TRBD1. The V gene end was trimmed by 5 bases and the J gene end by 3 bases; junction bases not matched to a gene: 2. CDR3 length equals 13 residues. Germline loops: CDR1 LNHDA, CDR2 SQIVND (reference sequence). CDR3 nucleotides: TGTGCCAGTAGTCAGGACAGGGACACTGAAGCTTTCTTT. Its protein product is CASSQDRDTEAFF.

The V gene is TRBV19, the J gene TRBJ2-1; 8 bases agree with TRBD2. Losses at the gene ends were 5 bases for V and 9 bases for J; bases not matched to a gene: 12. The length of the CDR3 is 15 residues. CDR1 and CDR2 from the germline V gene are LNHDA and SQIVND (reference sequence). The CDR3 spells CASSLSAGARGEQFF. CDR3 bases: TGTGCCAGTAGTTTGTCAGCGGGGGCCCGGGGTGAGCAGTTCTTC.

The rearrangement uses TRBV6-5 and TRBJ1-6; 7 bases align to TRBD1. Germline CDR1 reads MNHEY; CDR2 reads SVGAGI. J lost 10 bases, V lost 0 bases, and 6 bases had no gene match. The CDR3 spans 15 residues. CDR3 loop: CASSYSQGIGSPLHF. The CDR3 nucleotides read TGTGCCAGCAGTTACTCACAGGGGATTGGGTCACCCCTCCACTTT.

CDR3 in amino acids: CASSLTGNNEQFF. The CDR3, as DNA: TGTGCCAGCAGCTTAACTGGGAACAATGAGCAGTTCTTC. The rearrangement uses TRBV7-3 and TRBJ2-1; D gene ambiguous. CDR1 is SGHTA, CDR2 FQGTGA, per germline. The CDR3 has 13 residues. The ends were cut back, 0 bases at V and 5 bases at J, with 5 bases in the middle.

The genes are TRBV7-2 and TRBJ2-7; 7 bases are shared with TRBD2. The CDR3 contains 15 residues. The junction had 13 bases not matched to a gene; V was cut back by 5 bases and J by 6 bases. Germline CDR1 reads SGHTA; CDR2 reads FQGNSA. CDR3 residues: CASSTVGEGLSEQYF. In DNA form, the CDR3 reads TGTGCCAGCAGCACAGTGGGGGAGGGCCTTTCCGAGCAGTACTTC.

The V and J genes are TRBV10-3 and TRBJ2-7, with 7 nucleotides matching TRBD2. Germline CDR1 reads ENHRY; CDR2 reads SYGVKD. The CDR3 sequence is 12 residues long. Losses at the gene ends were 4 bases for V and 3 bases for J; bases not matched to a gene: 0. The CDR3 region has the DNA TGTGCCATCAGTGGGGAGGGCTACGAGCAGTACTTC. As protein: CAISGEGYEQYF.

The V and J genes are TRBV5-1 and TRBJ1-1; D is unclear. The CDR3 sequence is 12 residues long. Germline-derived CDR1 and CDR2 are SGHRS and YFSETQ. Trimming removed 6 bases at V and 1 base at J, with 7 bases between. In nucleotides, the CDR3 is TGCGCCAGCAAGGAATCGAACACTGAAGCTTTCTTT. Translated: CASKESNTEAFF.

This chain uses TRBV30 with TRBJ1-1; D gene unclear. Trimming shortened V by 4 bases and J by 1 base, and 13 bases separated the two germline ends. The germline V gene has CDR1 GTSNPN and CDR2 SVGIG (reference sequence). The CDR3 spans 14 residues. The CDR3 nucleotides read TGTGCCTGGAAGTTGAGCGAGCCGAACACTGAAGCTTTCTTT. Its protein product is CAWKLSEPNTEAFF.

This chain joins TRBV5-1 and TRBJ2-7; TRBD1 aligns across 8 bases. There are 16 residues in the CDR3. Trimming removed 3 bases from V and 6 bases from J; junction bases left unmatched: 14. The germline V gene encodes CDR1 SGHRS and CDR2 YFSETQ. CDR3 residues: CASSWATTRQGIEQYF. CDR3 DNA sequence: TGCGCCAGCAGCTGGGCTACGACTAGACAGGGGATCGAGCAGTACTTC.

V usage is TRBV5-8 and J usage is TRBJ2-5; TRBD1 matches at 10 bases. Trimming took 2 bases from V and 5 from J; bases not matched to a gene: 9. The CDR3 totals 16 residues. CDR1 is SGHTS, CDR2 YDEGEE, per germline. The CDR3 DNA reads TGTGCCAGCAGCTTAGGGCGACAGGGGGCATGGGAGACCCAGTACTTC. Its protein is CASSLGRQGAWETQYF.

The chain has TRBV9 and TRBJ2-3; TRBD2 matches at 7 bases. CDR3 length equals 15 residues. Germline CDR1 SGDLS, CDR2 YYNGEE. V shed 0 bases, J shed 2 bases, and the junction held 3 bases outside the gene matches. The CDR3: CASSVGGGTTDTQYF. The CDR3 DNA is TGTGCCAGCAGCGTAGGGGGGGGAACCACAGATACGCAGTATTTT.

The table lists this clone with a few counts. The chain recombines TRBV15 with TRBJ2-7; D unresolved. This CDR3 comprises 12 residues. V lost 10 bases to trimming and J lost 3 bases, with 13 bases between them. Germline loops: CDR1 LNHNV, CDR2 YYDKDF (reference sequence). CDR3 sequence: CAISDGIYEQYF. As DNA, the CDR3 is TGTGCCATTTCGGACGGTATCTACGAGCAGTACTTC.

This clone has a single count. This sequence joins TRBV9 and TRBJ2-1, with 9 bases matching TRBD2. This CDR3 contains 18 residues. Germline trimming cut 3 bases from V and 5 bases from J; bases unmatched to any gene: 15. Looked up from germline, CDR1 is SGDLS and CDR2 is YYNGEE. The CDR3 is CASSAGHRGRLADNEQFF. CDR3 sequence (DNA): TGTGCCAGCAGCGCGGGGCATAGGGGCCGACTAGCGGACAATGAGCAGTTCTTC.